A single sample gave rise to the 10 T cell receptor beta chains below, sequenced in a study of molecular identifiers for immune sequencing clone quantification. TCRdb passed the PCR reads through MiXCR, listing each CDR3 protein once. Found here are fewer than 45,000 distinct CDR3 sequences, approximately 17% of them singletons; the top ten hold around 7%. The sample was naive CD8+ T cells from blood, with Jurkat cell RNA spiked in. The subset here: FACS-sorted CD8+CD4-CCR7+CD45RA+ naive T cells. Receptors originate from a human donor in good health. Some libraries in this study had Jurkat cell RNA spiked in.

This clonotype came up many times. The chain is built from TRBV5-6 and TRBJ1-1; 7 positions agree with TRBD1. V lost 0 bases and J lost 1; bases outside the gene matches: 0. The CDR3 contains 14 residues. In germline, CDR1 is SGHDT, CDR2 YYEEEE. CDR3 sequence: CASSLGTGNTEAFF. The CDR3 DNA reads as TGTGCCAGCAGCTTGGGGACAGGGAACACTGAAGCTTTCTTT. Complete variable domain (other parts from reference TRBV5-6 and TRBJ1-1): DAGVTQSPTHLIKTRGQQVTLRCSPKSGHDTVSWYQQALGQGPQFIFQYYEEEERQRGNFPDRFSGHQFPNYSSELNVNALLLGDSALYLCASSLGTGNTEAFFGQGTRLTVV.

This clonotype occurred many times. V and J are TRBV19 and TRBJ2-7; no definite D call. The germline V gene has CDR1 LNHDA and CDR2 SQIVND (reference sequence). The CDR3 sequence is 13 residues long. Deletions cut 3 bases from V and 3 bases from J, with 9 bases between. The CDR3 nucleotides are TGTGCCAGTAGTATTGGGATAGGCTACGAGCAGTACTTC. This encodes CASSIGIGYEQYF.

For the CDR3, the DNA is TGCAGTGGTACTAGCTCCTACGAGCAGTACTTC. It specifies CSGTSSYEQYF. The chain combines TRBV20-1 with TRBJ2-7, with D maybe TRBD2 (5 bases). CDR3 length: 11 amino acids. V gave up 7 bases and J gave up 0 bases, with 7 bases separating them. CDR1 and CDR2 (germline): DFQATT, SNEGSKA (reference sequence).

Many counts were recorded for this clonotype. The gene calls are TRBV10-3 and TRBJ2-2; no definite D call. V lost 2 bases and J lost 7, with 8 bases in between. CDR1 ENHRY and CDR2 SYGVKD come from the germline V gene. There are 13 residues in the CDR3. CDR3 coding DNA: TGTGCCATCAGTGAGGTGGCCGTCGGGGAGCTGTTTTTT. This gives the protein CAISEVAVGELFF.

This clonotype was observed at least ten times. The chain couples TRBV7-2 to TRBJ2-7, with TRBD2 as a possible D gene (6 bases). This CDR3 has 16 amino acids. With 1 base removed from V and 4 bases from J, the gap between germline ends came to 17 bases. Germline V CDR1 and CDR2: SGHTA, FQGNSA. The CDR3 DNA follows: TGTGCCAGCAGCTTAGATGAGCCAGGCGGGAATTACGAGCAGTACTTC. This encodes CASSLDEPGGNYEQYF.

There are many counts of this clonotype. The chain couples TRBV29-1 to TRBJ2-7; D uncertain. V lost 4 bases and J 3 bases, leaving 13 bases between the germline ends. The CDR3 runs 13 residues. Germline CDR1 reads SQVTM; CDR2 reads ANQGSEA. The CDR3 DNA reads as TGCAGCGTTGTTTGGGGAAGGGACTACGAGCAGTACTTC. Protein sequence: CSVVWGRDYEQYF.

This clonotype is labeled as medium-sized (0.01 to 0.1%). The V gene is TRBV6-2 or TRBV6-3, the J gene TRBJ2-2; D ambiguous. Germline V gene data show CDR1 as MNHEY and CDR2 as SVGEGT. The CDR3 runs 13 residues. V shed 7 bases and J shed 3 bases, with 9 bases lying between them. CDR3 region: CASTDTYTGELFF. The CDR3 nucleotides are TGTGCCAGCACCGACACCTACACCGGGGAGCTGTTTTTT.

This clonotype appeared once. One base away lies a much larger clone, so this may be a sequencing read error. J is TRBJ1-5 and V is TRBV7-6, with D perhaps given as TRBD1 or TRBD2 (6 bases each). The DNA end is more similar to TRBJ2-3, so the J call may be wrong. This CDR3 has 13 amino acids. From germline, CDR1 is SGHVS and CDR2 FNYEAQ. The CDR3 region is CASTRGLDQPQYF. CDR3 DNA sequence: TGTGCCAGCACCCGGGGGCTGGATCAGCCCCAGTATTTT.

This clonotype came up a few times. The genes are TRBV9 and TRBJ2-7; a weak D match, TRBD1 (6 bases). V lost 3 bases and J 3 bases, leaving 7 bases between the germline ends. CDR1 is SGDLS, CDR2 YYNGEE, per germline. This CDR3 is built from 12 residues. CDR3 bases: TGTGCCAGCAGCGCAGGGGACTACGAGCAGTACTTC. It encodes CASSAGDYEQYF.

This chain joins TRBV13 and TRBJ2-1; possibly TRBD1 or TRBD2 for D (5 bases each). The germline V gene has CDR1 PRHDT and CDR2 FYEKMQ (reference sequence). Trimming removed 3 bases from V and 8 bases from J, with 23 bases in between. The CDR3 loop spans 17 amino acids. Here the CDR3 reads CASSFRTGGGERDEQFF. The CDR3 DNA is TGTGCCAGCAGCTTCCGGACTGGGGGTGGGGAAAGGGATGAGCAGTTCTTC.